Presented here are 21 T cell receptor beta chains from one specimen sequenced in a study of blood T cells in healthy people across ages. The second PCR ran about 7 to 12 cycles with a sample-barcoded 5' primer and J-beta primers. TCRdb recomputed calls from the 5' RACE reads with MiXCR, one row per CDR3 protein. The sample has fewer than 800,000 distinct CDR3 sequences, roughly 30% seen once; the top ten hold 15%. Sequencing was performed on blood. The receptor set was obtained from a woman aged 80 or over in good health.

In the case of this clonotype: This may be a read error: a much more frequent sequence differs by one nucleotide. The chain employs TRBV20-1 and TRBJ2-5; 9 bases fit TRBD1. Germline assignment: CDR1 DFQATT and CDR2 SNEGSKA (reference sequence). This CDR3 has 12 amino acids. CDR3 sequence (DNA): TGCGGTGCTGTGGGACAGGGAGGCGGCCAGTACTTC. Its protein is CGAVGQGGGQYF.

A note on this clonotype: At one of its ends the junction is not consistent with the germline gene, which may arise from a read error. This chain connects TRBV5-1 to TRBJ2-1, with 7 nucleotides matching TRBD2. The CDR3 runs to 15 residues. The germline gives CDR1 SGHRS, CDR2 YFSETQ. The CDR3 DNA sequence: TGCGCCAGCAGCCTCGGGGGGAGCTCCGACAATGAGCAGTTCTTC. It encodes CASSLGGSSDNEQFF.

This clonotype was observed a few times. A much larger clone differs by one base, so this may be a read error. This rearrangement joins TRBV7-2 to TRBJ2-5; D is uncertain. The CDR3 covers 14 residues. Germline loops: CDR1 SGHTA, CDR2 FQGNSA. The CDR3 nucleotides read TGTGCCAGCAGCTTAAATGGAGCTCAAGAGGCCCAGTACTTC. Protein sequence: CASSLNGAQEAQYF.

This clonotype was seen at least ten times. The CDR3 spells CASSENRVDEKLFF. The CDR3, as DNA: TGCGCCAGCAGTGAAAACAGGGTCGATGAAAAACTGTTTTTT. The J gene is TRBJ1-4, the V gene TRBV10-2, with a weak D call TRBD1 (6 bases). Trimming left V 3 bases short and J 6 bases short, with 11 bases between. The CDR3 consists of 14 residues. The germline CDR1 and CDR2 sequences are WSHSY and SAAADI.

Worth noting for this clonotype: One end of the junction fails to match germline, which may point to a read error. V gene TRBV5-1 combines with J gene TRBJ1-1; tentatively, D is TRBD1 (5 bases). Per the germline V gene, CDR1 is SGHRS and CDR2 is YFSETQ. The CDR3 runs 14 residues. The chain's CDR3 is CASSLGQLNTDAFF. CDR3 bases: TGCGCCAGCAGCTTGGGACAGTTGAACACTGATGCTTTCTTT.

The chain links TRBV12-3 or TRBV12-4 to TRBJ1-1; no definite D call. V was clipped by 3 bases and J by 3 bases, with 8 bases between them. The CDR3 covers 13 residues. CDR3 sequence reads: CASSFDGYTEAFF. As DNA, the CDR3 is TGTGCCAGCAGTTTTGACGGGTACACTGAAGCTTTCTTT.

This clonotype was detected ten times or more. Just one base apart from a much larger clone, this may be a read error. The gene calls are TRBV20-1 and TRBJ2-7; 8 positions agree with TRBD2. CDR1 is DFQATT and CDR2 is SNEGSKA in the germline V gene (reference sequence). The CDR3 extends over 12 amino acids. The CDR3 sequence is CRAVGLEYEQYF. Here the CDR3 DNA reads TGCAGGGCGGTGGGACTAGAATACGAGCAGTACTTC.

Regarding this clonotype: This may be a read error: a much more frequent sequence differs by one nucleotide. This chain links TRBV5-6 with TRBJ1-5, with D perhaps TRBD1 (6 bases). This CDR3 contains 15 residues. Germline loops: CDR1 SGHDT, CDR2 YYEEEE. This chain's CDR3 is CASSLGGGSYQPRHF. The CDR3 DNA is TGTGCCAGCAGCTTGGGAGGGGGTTCCTATCAGCCCCGGCATTTT.

In nucleotides, the CDR3 is TGTGCCAGCAGCTCCTACGGACAGGAGGGTGGCTACACCTTC. Its protein product is CASSSYGQEGGYTF. The gene calls are TRBV6-2 or TRBV6-3 and TRBJ1-2; the match to TRBD1 covers 7 bases. Trimming cost V 6 bases and J 7 bases; bases outside gene matches: 11. The CDR3 extends over 14 amino acids. In germline, CDR1 is MNHEY, CDR2 SVGEGT.

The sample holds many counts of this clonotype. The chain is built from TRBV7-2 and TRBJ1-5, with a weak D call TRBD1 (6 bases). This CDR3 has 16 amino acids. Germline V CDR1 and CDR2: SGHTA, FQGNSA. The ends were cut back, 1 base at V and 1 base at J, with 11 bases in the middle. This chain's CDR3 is CASSLVWGRSNQPQHF. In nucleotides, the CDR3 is TGTGCCAGCAGCTTAGTCTGGGGGCGAAGCAATCAGCCCCAGCATTTT.

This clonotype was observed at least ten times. The CDR3 reads CSVAGTSGYNEQFF. The CDR3 DNA sequence: TGCAGCGTTGCCGGGACTAGCGGGTACAATGAGCAGTTCTTC. The rearrangement joins TRBV29-1 to TRBJ2-1; TRBD2 agrees at 12 bases. V lost 4 bases and J lost 4; bases outside the gene matches: 2. From germline, CDR1 is SQVTM and CDR2 ANQGSEA. The CDR3 runs to 14 residues.

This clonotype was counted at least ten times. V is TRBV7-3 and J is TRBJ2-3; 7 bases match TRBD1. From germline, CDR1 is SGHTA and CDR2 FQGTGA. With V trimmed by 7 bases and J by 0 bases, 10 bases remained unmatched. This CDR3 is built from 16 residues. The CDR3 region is CASTTGALTSTDTQYF. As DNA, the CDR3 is TGTGCCAGCACCACAGGGGCACTGACTAGCACAGATACGCAGTATTTT.

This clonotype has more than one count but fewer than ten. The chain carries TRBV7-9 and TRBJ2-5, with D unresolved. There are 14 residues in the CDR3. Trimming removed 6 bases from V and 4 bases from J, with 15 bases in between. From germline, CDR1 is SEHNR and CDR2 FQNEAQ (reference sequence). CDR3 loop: CASSYRVSGETQYF. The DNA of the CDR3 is TGTGCCAGCAGTTATCGGGTATCGGGAGAGACCCAGTACTTC.

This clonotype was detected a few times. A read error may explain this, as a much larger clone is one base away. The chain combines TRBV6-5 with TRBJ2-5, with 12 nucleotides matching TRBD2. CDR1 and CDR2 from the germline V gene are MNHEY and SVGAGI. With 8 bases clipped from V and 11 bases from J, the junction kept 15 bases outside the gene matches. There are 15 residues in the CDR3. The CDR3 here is CASRPLAGGPNEQYF. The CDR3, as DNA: TGTGCCAGCCGCCCCCTAGCGGGGGGGCCCAATGAGCAGTACTTC.

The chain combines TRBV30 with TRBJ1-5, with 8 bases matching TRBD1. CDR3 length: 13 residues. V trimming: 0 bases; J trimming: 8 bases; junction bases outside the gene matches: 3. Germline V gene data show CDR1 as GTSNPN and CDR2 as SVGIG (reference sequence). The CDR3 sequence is CAWSVQTGEPQHF. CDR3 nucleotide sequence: TGTGCCTGGAGTGTACAGACAGGGGAGCCCCAGCATTTT. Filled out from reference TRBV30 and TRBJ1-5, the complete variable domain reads SQTIHQWPATLVQPVGSPLSLECTVEGTSNPNLYWYRQAAGRGLQLLFYSVGIGQISSEVPQNLSASRPQDRQFILSSKKLLLSDSGFYLCAWSVQTGEPQHFGDGTRLSIL.

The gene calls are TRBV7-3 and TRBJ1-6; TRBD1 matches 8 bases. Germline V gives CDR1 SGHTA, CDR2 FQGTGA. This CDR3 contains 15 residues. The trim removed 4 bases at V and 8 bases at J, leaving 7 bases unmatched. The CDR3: CASSSAGGWDSPLHF. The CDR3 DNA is TGTGCCAGCAGCTCCGCAGGGGGCTGGGATTCACCCCTCCACTTT.

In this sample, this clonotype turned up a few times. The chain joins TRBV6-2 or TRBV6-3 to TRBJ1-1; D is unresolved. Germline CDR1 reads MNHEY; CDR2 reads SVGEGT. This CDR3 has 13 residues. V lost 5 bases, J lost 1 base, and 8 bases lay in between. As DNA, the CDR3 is TGTGCCAGCAGTCCCCGAGCGAACACTGAAGCTTTCTTT. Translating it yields CASSPRANTEAFF.

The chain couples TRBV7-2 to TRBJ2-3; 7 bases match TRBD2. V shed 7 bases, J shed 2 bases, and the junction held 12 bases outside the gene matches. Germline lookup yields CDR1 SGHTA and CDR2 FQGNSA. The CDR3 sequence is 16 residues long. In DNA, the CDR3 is TGTGCCAGCAACCCACCCAGGCGGGGGATCACAGATACGCAGTATTTT. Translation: CASNPPRRGITDTQYF.

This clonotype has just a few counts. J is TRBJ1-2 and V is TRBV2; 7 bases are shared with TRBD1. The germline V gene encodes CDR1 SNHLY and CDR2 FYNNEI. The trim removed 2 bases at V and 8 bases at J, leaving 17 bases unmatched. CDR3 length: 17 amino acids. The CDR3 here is CASSELRGTATPRGYTF. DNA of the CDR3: TGTGCCAGCAGTGAATTACGGGGGACAGCCACCCCGAGGGGCTACACCTTC.

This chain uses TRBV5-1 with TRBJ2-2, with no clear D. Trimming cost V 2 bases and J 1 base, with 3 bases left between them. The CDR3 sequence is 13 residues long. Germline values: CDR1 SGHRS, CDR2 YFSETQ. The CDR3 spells CASSFENTGELFF. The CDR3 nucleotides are TGCGCCAGCAGCTTCGAGAACACCGGGGAGCTGTTTTTT.

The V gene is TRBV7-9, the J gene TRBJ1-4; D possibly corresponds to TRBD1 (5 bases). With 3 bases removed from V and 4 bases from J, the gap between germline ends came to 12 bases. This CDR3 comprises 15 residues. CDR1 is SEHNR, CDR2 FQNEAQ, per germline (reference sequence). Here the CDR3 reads CASSFITGHNEKLFF. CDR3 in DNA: TGTGCCAGCAGCTTCATTACAGGTCATAATGAAAAACTGTTTTTT.